This record concerns one TCR beta chain sequence. Its antigen is undetermined. This sample includes further DNA sequences coding for the same CDR3. The data are from a study of shared clonotypes between healthy human individuals. Study-wide points: Limitation of the genetic and exposure-history diversity represented came from the few donors. The researchers took only blood, and tissue repertoires probably look different.

The ends were cut back, 5 bases at V and 0 bases at J, with 3 bases in the middle. Germline V gene sequence: CDR1 SEHNR, CDR2 FQNEAQ (reference sequence). The CDR3 contains 12 residues. Roughly 280 ng DNA, roughly 30,000 T cell genomes, went into unsorted PBMC replicate PCRs. Measured with immunoSEQ multiplex PCR; TCRdb has only the in-frame clones, and not every one. In the table there are 450,000 to 500,000 clones, about three quarters of which are singletons. Sequencing was carried out using PBMCs. The receptor was isolated from a woman aged 40 to 49 in good health. Some clones in this sample may be carry-over from other donors' samples. The chain joins TRBV7-9 to TRBJ2-3, with D unclear. CDR3 sequence reads: CASSASTDTQYF. The CDR3 bases are TGTGCCAGCAGCGCGAGCACAGATACGCAGTATTTT.